These T cell receptor beta chains were read from a single sample in a study of OX40 agonist ivuxolimab in advanced cancers. Produced via immunoSEQ multiplex PCR; TCRdb's table is partial and in-frame only. The sample yields about 52,000 clones, 80% to 85% seen once. The source was CD4+ or CD8+ T cells sorted from blood, collected in a trial of the OX40 agonist ivuxolimab. The receptors stem from an adult with an advanced solid tumor such as melanoma, head and neck, liver or kidney cancer. The CDR3 runs from the conserved cysteine through the conserved F or W. The D gene is left open where the match is weak. A clone size is listed for some rows: how often the clone was seen (once, few, many), or a class if it is expanded.

CDR3: CASSQAAESSYEQYF; DNA: TGTGCCAGCAGCCAAGCGGCAGAGAGCTCCTACGAGCAGTACTTC; V: TRBV4-2; D: NA; J: TRBJ2-7; size: NA
CDR3: CASRSSRSGANVLTF; DNA: TGTGCCAGCAGGTCCTCCAGGTCTGGGGCCAACGTCCTGACTTTC; V: TRBV6-5; D: NA; J: TRBJ2-6; size: NA
CDR3: CASSLRTSGGSQYF; DNA: TGTGCCAGCAGCCTACGGACTAGCGGGGGGTCACAGTATTTT; V: TRBV7-8; D: TRBD2; J: TRBJ2-3; size: NA
CDR3: CAVNRPDNSPLHF; DNA: TGTGCCGTGAACAGGCCCGATAATTCACCCCTCCACTTT; V: TRBV6-1; D: NA; J: TRBJ1-6; size: once
CDR3: CASSGFDATNEKLFF; DNA: TGTGCCAGCAGCGGGTTCGATGCAACTAATGAAAAACTGTTTTTT; V: TRBV28; D: NA; J: TRBJ1-4; size: NA
CDR3: CASSYSSLNYEQYF; DNA: TGTGCCAGCAGTTACTCCTCGCTAAACTACGAGCAGTACTTC; V: TRBV6-6; D: NA; J: TRBJ2-7; size: NA
CDR3: CASSFIPGSGNTIYF; DNA: TGTGCCAGCAGCTTTATCCCAGGCTCTGGAAACACCATATATTTT; V: TRBV7-2; D: NA; J: TRBJ1-3; size: NA
CDR3: CAWIEGTGTAVAFF; DNA: TGTGCCTGGATAGAAGGGACAGGGACTGCTGTAGCTTTCTTT; V: TRBV30; D: TRBD1; J: TRBJ1-1; size: NA
CDR3: CASSLRAGAGNTIYF; DNA: TGTGCCAGCAGCTTGAGAGCGGGGGCAGGAAACACCATATATTTT; V: TRBV5-4; D: NA; J: TRBJ1-3; size: NA
CDR3: CASSLSRRGTQYF; DNA: TGTGCCAGCAGTTTATCGAGGAGGGGGACCCAGTACTTC; V: TRBV27; D: NA; J: TRBJ2-5; size: NA
CDR3: CASSSITSGNEQYF; DNA: TGTGCCAGCAGCTCAATTACCTCGGGGAACGAGCAGTACTTC; V: TRBV11-2; D: NA; J: TRBJ2-7; size: few
CDR3: CSVGTGEETQYF; DNA: TGCAGCGTCGGGACAGGGGAAGAGACCCAGTACTTC; V: TRBV29-1; D: TRBD1; J: TRBJ2-5; size: NA
CDR3: CASSLNNLNEQFF; DNA: TGTGCCAGCAGCTTAAATAATCTCAATGAGCAGTTCTTC; V: TRBV11-3; D: NA; J: TRBJ2-1; size: few
CDR3: CSVEGGTTDQYF; DNA: TGCAGCGTTGAAGGCGGGACCACAGATCAGTACTTC; V: TRBV29-1; D: NA; J: TRBJ2-7; size: NA
CDR3: CASSKARDRGSYEQYF; DNA: TGTGCCAGCAGCAAAGCGAGGGACAGGGGCTCCTACGAGCAGTACTTC; V: TRBV21-1; D: NA; J: TRBJ2-7; size: once
CDR3: CASSQSTEGYGYTF; DNA: TGTGCCAGCAGCCAAAGCACCGAGGGCTATGGCTACACCTTC; V: TRBV4-2; D: NA; J: TRBJ1-2; size: NA
CDR3: CASSLAGRGGGQPQHF; DNA: TGTGCCAGCAGTTTAGCGGGCAGGGGAGGTGGTCAGCCCCAGCATTTT; V: TRBV28; D: NA; J: TRBJ1-5; size: NA
CDR3: CASSFYGADTQYF; DNA: TGTGCCAGCAGCTTTTACGGGGCAGATACGCAGTATTTT; V: TRBV7-2; D: NA; J: TRBJ2-3; size: NA
CDR3: CASSPAGPRGYTF; DNA: TGCGCCAGCAGCCCGGCAGGGCCTCGGGGCTACACCTTC; V: TRBV5-1; D: NA; J: TRBJ1-2; size: once
CDR3: CATSRGGGDTYEQYF; DNA: TGTGCCACCAGCAGGGGCGGCGGCGACACCTACGAGCAGTACTTC; V: TRBV15; D: NA; J: TRBJ2-7; size: NA
CDR3: CAISSGGNRNTEAFF; DNA: TGTGCCATCAGCTCCGGGGGGAATCGGAACACTGAAGCTTTCTTT; V: TRBV10-3; D: NA; J: TRBJ1-1; size: NA
CDR3: CASSKPLIGTSGEGELFF; DNA: TGTGCCAGCAGCAAACCCCTGATAGGGACTAGCGGGGAGGGGGAGCTGTTTTTT; V: TRBV21-1; D: NA; J: TRBJ2-2; size: NA
CDR3: CASSLASGQGPYGYTF; DNA: TGTGCCAGCAGTCTCGCTTCGGGACAGGGACCATATGGCTACACCTTC; V: TRBV7-8; D: TRBD1; J: TRBJ1-2; size: once
CDR3: CANSPRGPGNTIYF; DNA: TGTGCCAACAGCCCCAGGGGGCCTGGAAACACCATATATTTT; V: TRBV7-2; D: TRBD1; J: TRBJ1-3; size: NA
CDR3: CASGFRGQPQHF; DNA: TGTGCCAGCGGATTCAGGGGCCAGCCCCAGCATTTT; V: TRBV28; D: NA; J: TRBJ1-5; size: NA
CDR3: CASRSGTGRNQPQHF; DNA: TGTGCCAGTAGGTCGGGGACAGGTAGGAATCAGCCCCAGCATTTT; V: TRBV19; D: TRBD1; J: TRBJ1-5; size: NA
CDR3: CAWKWSGTSTDTQYF; DNA: TGTGCCTGGAAGTGGAGCGGAACTAGCACAGATACGCAGTATTTT; V: TRBV30; D: NA; J: TRBJ2-3; size: NA
CDR3: CAWSATRDMAYEQYF; DNA: TGTGCCTGGAGTGCCACCCGGGACATGGCCTACGAGCAGTACTTC; V: TRBV30; D: NA; J: TRBJ2-7; size: NA
CDR3: CASSLVGEQFF; DNA: TGTGCCAGCAGTTTAGTGGGCGAGCAGTTCTTC; V: TRBV27; D: NA; J: TRBJ2-1; size: once
CDR3: CASSFGQGPSPLHF; DNA: TGTGCCAGCAGCTTTGGACAGGGGCCTTCACCCCTCCACTTT; V: TRBV5-6; D: TRBD1; J: TRBJ1-6; size: NA
CDR3: CAWSSDRAYGYTF; DNA: TGTGCCTGGAGCTCCGACAGGGCCTATGGCTACACCTTC; V: TRBV30; D: TRBD1; J: TRBJ1-2; size: NA
CDR3: CASSSIWGGEYEQYF; DNA: TGTGCCAGCAGCTCCATTTGGGGGGGGGAGTACGAGCAGTACTTC; V: TRBV7-2; D: TRBD2; J: TRBJ2-7; size: few
CDR3: CASSSYGVEGGDEQFF; DNA: TGTGCCAGCAGTTCCTACGGGGTTGAGGGAGGAGATGAGCAGTTCTTC; V: TRBV6-5; D: NA; J: TRBJ2-1; size: NA
CDR3: CASTFTGYSNQPQHF; DNA: TGTGCCAGCACCTTCACAGGATATAGCAATCAGCCCCAGCATTTT; V: TRBV2; D: NA; J: TRBJ1-5; size: NA